This T cell receptor (beta chain) originates from a study of cytomegalovirus exposure and HLA in healthy donors. Study results and limitations: In a later analysis, donors in an Asian-associated ancestry cluster reportedly had fewer N-insertions in productive TCRs than the cohort mean. Some public TCRs appeared in many individuals, while most sequences were rare. Presence/absence analysis assumed near-uniform sequencing depth across donors. For most TCR beta V segments, an earlier analysis put the productive rate at about 87% or about 30% of the time.

This clone has only one observation. Its matching antigen is unknown. The study ran its PCR with 60 Vbeta and 13 Jbeta primers. Method: immunoSEQ multiplex PCR; TCRdb's copy keeps in-frame clones and lacks some. Of 210,000 or so clones in the sample, roughly four fifths were seen once. The V end was cut by 1 base, the J end by 7 bases, with 11 bases between. Germline CDR1 and CDR2: MGHRA and YSYEKL. There are 14 residues in the CDR3. This sequence was found in a girl aged 2 to 9 in good health and CMV-seronegative. The chain is built from TRBV4-1 and TRBJ2-1; TRBD1 might be the D (6 bases). Material: PBMCs. CDR3 sequence (DNA): TGCGCCAGCAGCCAAGGACGTAGGGGGAATGAGCAGTTCTTC. It yields the protein CASSQGRRGNEQFF.